This T cell receptor beta chain was identified during a study of T-cell reconstitution after alpha-beta-depleted transplantation in children. During its preparation, the TCRbeta library received unique molecular identifiers. TCRdb reprocessed the PCR reads via MiXCR and lists one record per CDR3 protein. This table has under 450,000 distinct CDR3 sequences, under 20% appearing once. This clonotype was observed a few times. Its antigen is unknown. Per germline, CDR1 SEHNR and CDR2 FQNEAQ (reference sequence). V was pared by 2 bases and J by 1 base, with 5 bases between. The CDR3 length is 13 residues. Points from the study as a whole: Reported findings indicate that, about two months after transplant, alpha-beta T cells came from several hundred expanded clones, which were derived from non-depleted graft cells. A year post-transplant, T-cell counts and diversity derived mostly from newly produced T cells. For some patients, TCRbeta diversity was high at day 60 because of recipient T cells and thymic progenitors that survived.

The chain employs TRBV7-9 and TRBJ1-1, with D unclear. The receptor was derived from a boy less than two years old who had a stem cell transplant for Wiskott-Aldrich syndrome, so the T cells may come from the graft donor. The sequences come from PBMCs, mostly from graft donor cells, collected 360 days after TCRalphabeta/CD19-depleted stem cell transplant. The CDR3 is CASSLQKNTEAFF. Written as DNA, the CDR3 is TGTGCCAGCAGCTTACAGAAGAACACTGAAGCTTTCTTT.